This TCR beta chain is drawn from a study of cytomegalovirus exposure and HLA in healthy donors. Study-wide results and caveats: Rare sequences made up most TCRs, while some public TCRs were found in many donors. Researchers catalogued 164 TCR beta chains as cytomegalovirus-associated. Specific recognition of CMV antigens was confirmed in vitro for a few chains (all CMV-associated). Later, an analysis found that TCR clusters from the first cohort tended to co-occur in the 120 validation repertoires.

Turning to this clone: Its antigen is still unknown.

Data came from immunoSEQ multiplex PCR; TCRdb stores just in-frame clones and leaves some out. This sample yields 95,000 to 150,000 clones, of which more than 75% are seen a single time; 2.1% belongs to the top ten. Germline V CDR1 and CDR2: KGHSH, LQKENI. The CDR3 totals 16 residues. Trimming took 3 bases from V and 2 from J, leaving 16 bases between them. Sequenced sample: PBMCs. The chain uses TRBV18 and TRBJ2-5, with D possibly matching TRBD1 (6 bases). This receptor was identified in a woman in her twenties or thirties in good health and CMV-seronegative. The CDR3 region has the DNA TGTGCCAGCTCACCTCTACAGGGTTCATTACAAGAGACCCAGTACTTC. This sequence encodes CASSPLQGSLQETQYF.